The 8 T cell receptor beta chains below were found in one sample sequenced in a study of identical twins. Using its own MiXCR run on the 5' RACE reads, TCRdb lists one record per CDR3 protein. The sample lists approximately 680,000 distinct CDR3 sequences, under 8.5% occurring once. This sample was shared with a second study, whose subject was yellow fever vaccine responses in identical twins.

Material for sequencing was PBMCs. These TCRs come from a woman aged 18 to 35 in good health.

The chain has TRBV21-1 and TRBJ2-7; the table's D call of TRBD1 was not tested on the DNA. TRBV21-1 corresponds to a pseudogene. The CDR3 sequence is 13 residues long. In DNA, the CDR3 is TGTGGACTAGGGGACAGGGTGAGATACGAGCAGTACTTC. Protein: CGLGDRVRYEQYF.

This clonotype was counted between two and nine times. The chain recombines TRBV14 with TRBJ2-2; TRBD2 matches at 10 bases. Trimming at V came to 0 bases and at J to 9 bases, leaving 7 bases not matched to a gene. Germline CDR1 and CDR2: SGHDN and FVKESK. The CDR3 extends over 16 amino acids. The chain's CDR3 is CASSQDAGTSVRELFF. The CDR3, as DNA: TGTGCCAGCAGCCAAGATGCCGGGACTAGCGTCCGGGAGCTGTTTTTT.

The chain uses TRBV12-5 and TRBJ2-1; the D gene is possibly TRBD2 (7 bases). Per the germline V gene, CDR1 is LGHNT and CDR2 is FRNRAP. This CDR3 is built from 15 residues. V shed 5 bases and J shed 9 bases, with 20 bases lying between them. CDR3 nucleotide sequence: TGTGCTAGTGGTCCGGACACTTCGGGGGGCTCTGAGCAGTTCTTC. This translates into CASGPDTSGGSEQFF.

This clonotype was picked up a small number of times. The J gene is TRBJ1-4, the V gene TRBV18; D not resolved. The V gene's germline CDR1 is KGHSH and CDR2 LQKENI. Trimming removed 6 bases from V and 8 bases from J, with 19 bases in between. The CDR3 sequence is 15 residues long. The CDR3: CASSQRHGLKEKLFF. CDR3 DNA sequence: TGTGCCAGCTCCCAACGCCACGGGTTGAAAGAAAAACTGTTTTTT.

This clonotype has ten or more counts. V and J are TRBV5-1 and TRBJ2-1; the match to TRBD2 covers 8 bases. From germline, CDR1 is SGHRS and CDR2 YFSETQ. V shed 4 bases, J shed 7 bases, and the junction held 13 bases outside the gene matches. The CDR3 length is 16 residues. CDR3 residues: CASSMASGRSSNEQFF. In DNA, the CDR3 is TGCGCCAGCAGCATGGCTAGCGGGCGATCCAGTAATGAGCAGTTCTTC.

This clonotype showed up just a few times. V is TRBV20-1 and J is TRBJ2-5; 9 nucleotides line up with TRBD2. V lost 1 base to trimming and J lost 5 bases; unmatched junction nucleotides: 11. This CDR3 region has 16 residues. CDR1 is DFQATT, CDR2 SNEGSKA, per germline (reference sequence). The CDR3 reads CSARGGGGASWETQYF. The CDR3 DNA follows: TGCAGTGCTAGAGGAGGCGGGGGGGCGAGTTGGGAGACCCAGTACTTC.

V and J are TRBV20-1 and TRBJ1-1, with D perhaps matching TRBD1 (5 bases). Germline CDR1 reads DFQATT; CDR2 reads SNEGSKA (reference sequence). V lost 6 bases and J lost 2, with 10 bases in between. The CDR3 consists of 12 residues. The CDR3 DNA reads as TGCAGTGCCAAAAGGGGTAACACTGAAGCTTTCTTT. This sequence encodes CSAKRGNTEAFF.

Turning to this clonotype: A much larger clone lies a single base off, so this may be a read error. The chain couples TRBV20-1 to TRBJ2-1, with D tentatively TRBD1 or TRBD2 (6 bases each). Trimming removed 6 bases from V and 2 bases from J, with 14 bases in between. This CDR3 is 14 amino acids long. Germline-derived CDR1 and CDR2 are DFQATT and SNEGSKA (reference sequence). The CDR3 DNA follows: TGCAGTGCGCAACAGGGACTGGCCTACAATGAGCAGTTCTTC. Translated: CSAQQGLAYNEQFF.